The clone carrying this TCR beta chain has more than one count but fewer than ten. TCRdb reanalysed the RT-PCR reads using MiXCR and keeps one entry per CDR3 protein. In the table there are about 700,000 distinct CDR3 sequences, 13% to 15% of which are singletons. The CDR3 runs to 14 residues. The germline gives CDR1 MNHEY, CDR2 SMNVEV (reference sequence). V gave up 3 bases and J gave up 3 bases, with 11 bases separating them. Sequencing input: memory CD4+ T cells from blood. The rearrangement joins TRBV27 to TRBJ1-2; a weak D match, TRBD1 (6 bases). This clonotype was sampled from a female donor in good health, serving as a healthy control. Written as DNA, the CDR3 is TGTGCCAGCAGTTTTCGGGACAACTACTATGGCTACACCTTC. Protein: CASSFRDNYYGYTF.